This TCR beta chain was documented in a study of T cells in Graves' hyperthyroidism and ophthalmopathy. Overall study: Peripheral blood was secured at the point of initial diagnosis, before any treatment.

The CDR3 has 16 amino acids. V gave up 3 bases and J gave up 3 bases, with 18 bases separating them. CDR1 and CDR2 from the germline V gene are SEHNR and FQNEAQ (reference sequence). Clinical symptoms, serum thyroxine, TRAb, thyroid ultrasound and orbital computed tomography informed diagnoses. Sampled blood dates from first hyperthyroidism diagnosis, and it precedes any ophthalmopathy symptoms. Amplification of TCR beta CDR3 regions used RNA as the template. HTBI primers drove first-round RT-PCR of the TCR CDR3. TCRdb itself ran the multiplex PCR reads through MiXCR, one entry per CDR3 protein. This table holds more than 550,000 distinct CDR3 sequences, over 15% found once.

This sequence originates from a woman in her forties or fifties with Graves' hyperthyroidism that later progressed to Graves' ophthalmopathy. The gene calls are TRBV7-9 and TRBJ2-7; D may match TRBD1 or TRBD2 (5 bases each). Sequenced sample: blood. For the CDR3, the DNA is TGTGCCAGCAGCTTGGGACCAAGAGGCGGAATCTACGAGCAGTACTTC. This codes for CASSLGPRGGIYEQYF.